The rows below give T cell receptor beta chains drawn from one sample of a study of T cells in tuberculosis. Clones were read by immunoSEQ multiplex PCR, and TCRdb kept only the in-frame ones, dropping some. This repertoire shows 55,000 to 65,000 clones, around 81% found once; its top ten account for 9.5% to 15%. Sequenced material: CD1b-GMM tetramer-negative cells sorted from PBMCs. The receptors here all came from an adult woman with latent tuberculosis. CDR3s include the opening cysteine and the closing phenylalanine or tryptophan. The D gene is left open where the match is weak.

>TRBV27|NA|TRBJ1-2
CASSLQVGYGYTF
TGTGCCAGCAGTCTACAGGTGGGCTATGGCTACACCTTC
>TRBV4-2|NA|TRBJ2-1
CASSQVALTHNEQFF
TGTGCCAGCAGCCAAGTAGCGCTTACACACAATGAGCAGTTCTTC
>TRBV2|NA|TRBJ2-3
CASSDYRLMAGDTQYF
TGTGCCAGCAGTGATTATCGGCTGATGGCGGGTGATACGCAGTATTTT
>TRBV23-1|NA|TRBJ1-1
CASSQTNSMNTEAFF
TGCGCCAGCAGTCAAACGAACAGTATGAACACTGAAGCTTTCTTT
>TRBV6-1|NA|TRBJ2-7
CASSVIQREYEQYF
TGTGCCAGCAGTGTAATCCAGAGGGAGTACGAGCAGTACTTC
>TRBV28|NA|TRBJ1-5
CASMRHGARAISNQPQHF
TGTGCCAGCATGCGCCATGGGGCACGGGCCATTAGCAATCAGCCCCAGCATTTT
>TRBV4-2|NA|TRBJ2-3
CASSQAAGFTDTQYF
TGTGCCAGCAGCCAAGCGGCAGGATTCACAGATACGCAGTATTTT
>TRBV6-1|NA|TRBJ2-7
CASRDVGQSYEQYF
TGTGCCAGCAGGGACGTAGGACAGTCCTACGAGCAGTACTTC
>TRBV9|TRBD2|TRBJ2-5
CASSVGTSGGPYQETQYF
TGTGCCAGCAGCGTAGGGACTAGCGGGGGGCCTTACCAAGAGACCCAGTACTTC
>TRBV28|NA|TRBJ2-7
CASSSTAGAYEQYF
TGTGCCAGCAGTTCCACCGCAGGGGCCTACGAGCAGTACTTC
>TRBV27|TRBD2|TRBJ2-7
CASRLAGMTYEQYF
TGTGCCAGTAGACTAGCGGGCATGACCTACGAGCAGTACTTC
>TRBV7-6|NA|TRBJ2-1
CASSSVGRGGEQFF
TGTGCCAGCAGCTCTGTGGGAAGGGGGGGTGAGCAGTTCTTC
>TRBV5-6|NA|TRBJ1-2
CASSLTGLTEDITF
TGTGCCAGCAGCTTGACGGGATTAACAGAAGATATCACCTTC